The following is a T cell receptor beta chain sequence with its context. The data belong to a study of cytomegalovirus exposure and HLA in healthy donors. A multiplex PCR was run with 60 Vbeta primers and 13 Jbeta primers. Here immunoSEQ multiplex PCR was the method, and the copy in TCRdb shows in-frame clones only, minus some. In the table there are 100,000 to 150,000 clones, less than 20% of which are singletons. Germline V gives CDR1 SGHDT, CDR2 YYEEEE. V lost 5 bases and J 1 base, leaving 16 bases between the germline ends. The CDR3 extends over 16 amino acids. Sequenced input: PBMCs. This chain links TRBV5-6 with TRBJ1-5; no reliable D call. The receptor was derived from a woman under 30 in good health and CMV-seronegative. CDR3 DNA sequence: TGTGCCAGCAGTTTAGCGGCGGGAATCAGCAATCAGCCCCAGCATTTT. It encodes CASSLAAGISNQPQHF.